This T cell receptor beta chain derives from a study of T cell repertoires in cytomegalovirus infection (dated by TCRdb to about 2019). For context, the study as a whole: Alongside well-studied HLA-B-restricted epitopes, the peptide stimulations were aimed at recently identified HLA-C-restricted CMV epitopes, whose presentation resists viral immunomodulation. Donor HLA type was relevant to the analysis, as public TCR beta signatures indicated carriage of CMV infection together with the matching HLA type.

CDR1 is given as SGHKS and CDR2 as YYEKEE, both from the germline V gene (reference sequence). There are 15 amino acids in the CDR3, from cysteine to phenylalanine inclusive. Solely the CDR3 DNA is kept, with 45 bases framed from the first base. The V end gives up 4 bases and the J end 5 bases, leaving 8 bases in the junction not matched to a gene. Sample treatment or condition, as interpreted from the label and publication: in vitro stimulation with specific CMV peptide epitopes to enrich CMV-specific T cells. Many counts were recorded for this clonotype. Its antigen is currently not known. Base qualities are not recorded, but no much larger clone differs from it by a single base. The investigation overall reported the following: In both this cohort and an independent roughly 350-donor cohort, the cumulative frequency of public TCR beta family members distinguished carriers of CMV infection plus the relevant HLA type. In the ex vivo response, HLA-C-restricted CMV-specific TCR beta clonotypes were dominant, and in two of eight donors the single most frequent clonotype came from this HLA-C-restricted group.

Sequencing was carried out with an Illumina HiSeq 1500. TCRdb's own reprocessing of the public reads used fastp at Q25 and MiXCR and kept productive beta chains. Every CDR3 protein is listed once, alongside the most common genes and DNA of its rows. The table for this sample lists roughly 920,000 distinct CDR3 sequences; around 30% of them were counted only once. The top ten clones comprise over 12% of the sample. The sample in question was cultured CD8+ T cells from PBMCs, obtained from culture after CMV antigen stimulation. The chain employs TRBV5-5 and TRBJ2-5, with TRBD2 identical over 10 junction bases. The receptor comes from a human donor in good health (CMV status not recorded). Some clones in this sample may be carry-over from other donors' samples. CDR3 protein: CASSKERGGRETQYF. Read as DNA, the sequence is TGTGCCAGCAGCAAAGAGCGGGGGGGCCGGGAGACCCAGTACTTC.